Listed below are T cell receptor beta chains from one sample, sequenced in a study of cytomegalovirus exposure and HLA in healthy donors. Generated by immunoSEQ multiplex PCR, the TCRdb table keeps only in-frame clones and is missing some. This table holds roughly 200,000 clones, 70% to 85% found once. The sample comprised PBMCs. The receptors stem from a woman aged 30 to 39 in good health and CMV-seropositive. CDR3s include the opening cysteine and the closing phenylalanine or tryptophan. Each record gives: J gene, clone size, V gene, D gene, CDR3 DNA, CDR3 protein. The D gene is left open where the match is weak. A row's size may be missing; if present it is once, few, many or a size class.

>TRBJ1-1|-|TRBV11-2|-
TGTGCCAGCAGTCTCCTATCGTACACTGAAGCTTTCTTT
CASSLLSYTEAFF
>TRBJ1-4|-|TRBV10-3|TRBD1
TGTGCCATCAGCGGACAGGGGAAGGGTGAAAAACTGTTTTTT
CAISGQGKGEKLFF
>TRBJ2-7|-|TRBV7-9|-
TGTGCCAGCAGCCCATCAGGCACCTACGAGCAGTACTTC
CASSPSGTYEQYF
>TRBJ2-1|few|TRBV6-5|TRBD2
TGTGCCAGCAGTTACGCCGGCGGGGGGGCTAATGAGCAGTTCTTC
CASSYAGGGANEQFF
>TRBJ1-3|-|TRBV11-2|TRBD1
TGTGCCAGCAGCTTAGGGACAGGGCCTGGAAACACCATATATTTT
CASSLGTGPGNTIYF
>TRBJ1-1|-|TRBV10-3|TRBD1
TGTGCCATCAGTCCCGATACAGGGGATCCCACAAAAGCTTTCTTT
CAISPDTGDPTKAFF
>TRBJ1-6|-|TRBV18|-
TGTGCCAGCTCACCGACAGTGATAAATTCACCCCTCCACTTT
CASSPTVINSPLHF
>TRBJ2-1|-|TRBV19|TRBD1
TGTGCCAGTAGACATCCGGGACAGGGACACAATGAGCAGTTCTTC
CASRHPGQGHNEQFF
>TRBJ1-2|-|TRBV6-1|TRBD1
TGTGCCAGCAGTGCTTTGGGACAGCCCATGAGCTATGGCTACACCTTC
CASSALGQPMSYGYTF
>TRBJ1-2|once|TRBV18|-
TGTGCCAGCTCACCTGTCGGGCGGGATGGAGGCTACACCTTC
CASSPVGRDGGYTF
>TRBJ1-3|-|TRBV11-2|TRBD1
TGTGCCAGCAGCTTCGGACAGGGCTACGGAAACACCATATATTTT
CASSFGQGYGNTIYF
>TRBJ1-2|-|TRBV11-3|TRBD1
TGTGCCAGCGGCGAGGGGGCGGTCGTCTATGGCTACACCTTC
CASGEGAVVYGYTF
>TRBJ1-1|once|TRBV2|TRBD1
TGTGCCAGCAGTCTAGGGACAGCTACGGCTGAAGCTTTCTTT
CASSLGTATAEAFF
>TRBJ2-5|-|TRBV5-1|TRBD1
TGCGCCAGCAGCTTAGGACAGGGGCAAGAGACCCAGTACTTC
CASSLGQGQETQYF
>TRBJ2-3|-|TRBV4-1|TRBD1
TGCGCCAGCAGCCCCCGGGACAGTTCTAGCACAGATACGCAGTATTTT
CASSPRDSSSTDTQYF
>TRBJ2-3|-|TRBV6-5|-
TGTGCCAGCAGTTCTACCACAGATACGCAGTATTTT
CASSSTTDTQYF
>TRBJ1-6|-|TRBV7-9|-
TGTGCCAGCAGCTTAGTAGATTCACCCCTCCACTTT
CASSLVDSPLHF
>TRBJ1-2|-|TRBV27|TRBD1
TGTGCCAGCAGTTCCCTCTTTAATCCGGGACAGGGGGCGCACAACTATGGCTACACCTTC
CASSSLFNPGQGAHNYGYTF
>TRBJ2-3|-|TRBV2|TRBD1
TGTGCCAGCAGTGAAGCGCGGGACAGGGGGCAGGGTACGCAGTATTTT
CASSEARDRGQGTQYF
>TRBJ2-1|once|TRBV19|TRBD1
TGTGCCAGTAGTCCACTTACAGGGGCCAATGAGCAGTTCTTC
CASSPLTGANEQFF
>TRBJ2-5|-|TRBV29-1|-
TGCAGCATCTCTATTATCCGAGAGACCCAGTACTTC
CSISIIRETQYF
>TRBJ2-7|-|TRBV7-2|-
TGTGCCAGCAGCCTGACCTGGGGGCAGTACGAGCAGTACTTC
CASSLTWGQYEQYF
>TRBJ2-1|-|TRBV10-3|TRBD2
TGTGCCATCAGGCCTGCTAGCGGGAGGGGAGATGAGCAGTTCTTC
CAIRPASGRGDEQFF
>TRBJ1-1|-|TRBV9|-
TGTGCCAGCAGCGTAGGGTCGGACAGCGGGGTGGGAGCTTTCTTT
CASSVGSDSGVGAFF
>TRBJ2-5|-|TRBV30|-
TGTGCCTGGAGCGAGGGTTCTTCCGGCGGCCAAGAGACCCAGTACTTC
CAWSEGSSGGQETQYF
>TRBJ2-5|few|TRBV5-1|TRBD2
TGCGCCAGCAGCTTACTAGCGGGAGTACACCAAGAGACCCAGTACTTC
CASSLLAGVHQETQYF
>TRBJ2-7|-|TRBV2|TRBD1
TGTGCCATGCGGACAGGGGGTAGGTACGAGCAGTACTTC
CAMRTGGRYEQYF
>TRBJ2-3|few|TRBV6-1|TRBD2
TGTGCCAGCAGTGAATTAGCGGGACCAGATACGCAGTATTTT
CASSELAGPDTQYF
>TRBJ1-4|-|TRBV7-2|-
TGTGCCAGCAGCTTACACACCGCACTAGGACGTTGGACTAATGAAAAACTGTTTTTT
CASSLHTALGRWTNEKLFF
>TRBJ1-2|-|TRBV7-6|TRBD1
TGTGCCAGCAGCGGGGGACAGGACCCCTATGGCTACACCTTC
CASSGGQDPYGYTF
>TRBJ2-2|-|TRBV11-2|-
TGTGCCAGCAGCTTAATTTCGGGAGCTGTCGGGGAGCTGTTTTTT
CASSLISGAVGELFF
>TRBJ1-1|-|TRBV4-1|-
TGCGCCAGCAGCCAGCTTGGAGGGCGGGGGGAAGCTTTCTTT
CASSQLGGRGEAFF
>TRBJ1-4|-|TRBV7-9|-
TGTGCCAGCAGCTTAGATTCGGGGTCCGAAAAACTGTTTTTT
CASSLDSGSEKLFF
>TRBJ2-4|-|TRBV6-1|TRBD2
TGTGCCAGCAGTGAACGTCGGGGGGGCGGCTACATTCAGTACTTC
CASSERRGGGYIQYF
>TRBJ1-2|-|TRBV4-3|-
TGCGCCAGCAGCCAAGAGCCGACAGGAAAGGGTTATGGCTACACCTTC
CASSQEPTGKGYGYTF
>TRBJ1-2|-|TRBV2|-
TGTGCCAGCAGCCTGAGCGAGAATGGCTACACCTTC
CASSLSENGYTF
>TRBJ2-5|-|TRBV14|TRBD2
TGTGCCAGCAGCCAAGATTCGGGACTAGCGGGGCTAGAGACCCAGTACTTC
CASSQDSGLAGLETQYF
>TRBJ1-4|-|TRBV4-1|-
TGCGCCAGCAGCCAAGATGGGGCAGCAACTAATGAAAAACTGTTTTTT
CASSQDGAATNEKLFF
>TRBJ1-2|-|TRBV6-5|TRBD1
TGTGCCAGCAGCACAGGGGACAACGCGAACTATGGCTACACCTTC
CASSTGDNANYGYTF
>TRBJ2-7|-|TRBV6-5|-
TGTGCCGGCAGAACCCGAGAGGGTAGACACGAGCAGTACTTC
CAGRTREGRHEQYF
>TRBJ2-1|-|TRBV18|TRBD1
TGTGCCAGCTCACCAGGAGGGACAGGAGGCGATGAGCAGTTCTTC
CASSPGGTGGDEQFF
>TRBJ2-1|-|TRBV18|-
TGTGCCAGCTCACGGGCCCGGGAGCAGTTCTTC
CASSRAREQFF
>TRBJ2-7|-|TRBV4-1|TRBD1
TGCGCCAGCAGCCAAGGGATACAGGGGACCTACGAGCAGTACTTC
CASSQGIQGTYEQYF
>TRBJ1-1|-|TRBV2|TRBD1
TGTGCCAGCAGTGGTCGGACAGGGGCTCTGAACACTGAAGCTTTCTTT
CASSGRTGALNTEAFF
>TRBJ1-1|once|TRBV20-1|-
TGCAGTGCTATGCCCACGCTCGGAGCTTTCTTT
CSAMPTLGAFF
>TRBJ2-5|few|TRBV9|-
TGTGCCAGCAGCGGGGTTTTGAGGGAAGAGACCCAGTACTTC
CASSGVLREETQYF
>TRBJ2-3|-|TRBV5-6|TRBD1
TGTGCCAGCAGCCCCCCGGACAGGGGTGAGACGCAGTATTTT
CASSPPDRGETQYF
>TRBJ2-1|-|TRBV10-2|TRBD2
TGCGCCAGCAGTGACCTAGCCAGCGGGAGTATCAATGAGCAGTTCTTC
CASSDLASGSINEQFF
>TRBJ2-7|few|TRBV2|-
TGTGCCAGCAGTGAAGCTGGCAGGGGCGAGCAGTACTTC
CASSEAGRGEQYF
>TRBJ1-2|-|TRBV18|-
TGTGCCAGCTCACCTACCTCCGAAGAGAGCTACACCTTC
CASSPTSEESYTF
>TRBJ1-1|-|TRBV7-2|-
TGTGCCAGCAGCTTAACAGTATACACTGAAGCTTTCTTT
CASSLTVYTEAFF
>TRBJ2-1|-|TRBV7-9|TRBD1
TGTGCCAGCAGACCCCGGGACAGGCCTCTTAATGAGCAGTTCTTC
CASRPRDRPLNEQFF
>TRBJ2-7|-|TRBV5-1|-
TGCGCCAGCAGCCCAGGGGACCGTGCGGACGAGCAGTACTTC
CASSPGDRADEQYF
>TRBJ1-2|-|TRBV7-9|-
TGTGCCAGCAGCTTAGGAGGAGGGATCTATGGCTACACCTTC
CASSLGGGIYGYTF